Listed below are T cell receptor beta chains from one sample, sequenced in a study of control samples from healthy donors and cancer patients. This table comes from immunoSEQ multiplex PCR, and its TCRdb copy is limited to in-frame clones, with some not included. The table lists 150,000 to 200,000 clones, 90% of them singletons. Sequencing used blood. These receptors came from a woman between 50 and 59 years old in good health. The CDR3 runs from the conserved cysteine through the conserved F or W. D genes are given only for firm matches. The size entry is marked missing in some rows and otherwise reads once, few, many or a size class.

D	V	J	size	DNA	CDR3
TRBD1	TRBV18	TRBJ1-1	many	TGTGCCAGCTCTATTACCGGGACAGAGAACACTGAAGCTTTCTTT	CASSITGTENTEAFF
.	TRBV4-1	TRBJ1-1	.	TGCGCCAGCATGGCAAGCATGAACACTGAAGCTTTCTTT	CASMASMNTEAFF
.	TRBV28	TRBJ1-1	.	TGTGCCAGCAGTTCTTGGGGGGTTACTGAAGCTTTCTTT	CASSSWGVTEAFF
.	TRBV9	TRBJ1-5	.	TGTGCCAGCAGCGTAGGGTTAGAGGCCCCATTCAATCAGCCCCAGCATTTT	CASSVGLEAPFNQPQHF
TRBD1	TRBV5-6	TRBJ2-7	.	TGTGCCAGCAGTCACCTCCGGGACAGGGCCTTCTACGAGCAGTACTTC	CASSHLRDRAFYEQYF
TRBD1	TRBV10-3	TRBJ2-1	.	TGTGCCGCGTGTGAGTGGACAGGGCCTGACAATGAGCAGTTCTTC	CAACEWTGPDNEQFF
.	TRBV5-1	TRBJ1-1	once	TGCGCCAGCAGCGGAACCCTCGGGGGAGGGAACACTGAAGCTTTCTTT	CASSGTLGGGNTEAFF
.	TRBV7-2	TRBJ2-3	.	TGTGCCAGCAGCTTAATGATGTTTAGCAGCACAGATACGCAGTATTTT	CASSLMMFSSTDTQYF
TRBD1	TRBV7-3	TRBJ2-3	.	TGTGCCAGCGGAAGACAGGGGGCAGATACGCAGTATTTT	CASGRQGADTQYF
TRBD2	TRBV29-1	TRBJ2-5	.	TGCAGCGTTGGTCGGGAGGTGCCCGGGGAGACCCAGTACTTC	CSVGREVPGETQYF
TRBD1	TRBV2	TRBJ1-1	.	TGTGCCAGCAGTGATACCGGGACAGGGAAGATAAGAGGCACTGAAGCTTTCTTT	CASSDTGTGKIRGTEAFF
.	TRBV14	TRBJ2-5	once	TGTGCCAGCAGCCACCTAGAGACCCAGTACTTC	CASSHLETQYF
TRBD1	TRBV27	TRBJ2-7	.	TGTGCCAGCACTCCGGTTTGGGGACAGGGCCCCTACGAGCAGTACTTC	CASTPVWGQGPYEQYF